Listed below are T cell receptor beta chains from one sample, sequenced in a study of memory CD4+ T cells and cytomegalovirus serostatus. Clones were sequenced by immunoSEQ multiplex PCR, and TCRdb holds only the in-frame ones, with some missing. Counted here are approximately 45,000 clones, approximately 81% occurring once; the ten biggest clones make up 1% to 1.3%. The sequencing input was memory CD4+ T cells from blood. The origin of the receptors is an adult in good health and CMV-seronegative. Each CDR3 is given with its conserved first and last residue.

V gene: TRBV7-2; J gene: TRBJ2-1; CDR3 protein: CASSLTRDNEQFF
V gene: TRBV11-3; J gene: TRBJ2-5; CDR3 protein: CASSLDGARVETQYF
V gene: TRBV6-5; J gene: TRBJ2-7; CDR3 protein: CASRTGSSEQYF
V gene: TRBV29-1; J gene: TRBJ2-5; CDR3 protein: CSVYLGAQTQYF
V gene: TRBV4-2; J gene: TRBJ2-2; CDR3 protein: CASSQDTGAGGELFF
V gene: TRBV27; J gene: TRBJ2-5; CDR3 protein: CASSVSGGQETQYF
V gene: TRBV30; J gene: TRBJ1-2; CDR3 protein: CAWGQRNYGYTF
V gene: TRBV6-6; J gene: TRBJ2-7; CDR3 protein: CASSYGDRSSYEQYF
V gene: TRBV7-9; J gene: TRBJ2-3; CDR3 protein: CASSPRFPDTQYF
V gene: TRBV18; J gene: TRBJ2-7; CDR3 protein: CASSPQGQEGSEQYF
V gene: TRBV7-3; J gene: TRBJ2-2; CDR3 protein: CASSSDPANTGELFF
V gene: TRBV18; J gene: TRBJ2-7; CDR3 protein: CASSPPTSGSYEQYF
V gene: TRBV10-2; J gene: TRBJ2-6; CDR3 protein: CASSESGRGRSGANVLTF
V gene: TRBV30; J gene: TRBJ2-5; CDR3 protein: CAWGQETQYF
V gene: TRBV12-5; J gene: TRBJ1-5; CDR3 protein: CASGLATGLGNQPQHF
V gene: TRBV18; J gene: TRBJ1-3; CDR3 protein: CASSPPAFSGNTIYF
V gene: TRBV11-2; J gene: TRBJ2-7; CDR3 protein: CASSPHLAGAGYEQYF
V gene: TRBV27; J gene: TRBJ1-2; CDR3 protein: CAAGTLNYGYTF
V gene: TRBV5-1; J gene: TRBJ1-1; CDR3 protein: CASSLDGRPNTEAFF
V gene: TRBV18; J gene: TRBJ1-1; CDR3 protein: CASSPGVGMNTEAFF
V gene: TRBV30; J gene: TRBJ1-4; CDR3 protein: CAWSIPRDRVAPNEKLFF
V gene: TRBV2; J gene: .; CDR3 protein: CASSVEGRGSYEQYF
V gene: TRBV6-5; J gene: TRBJ2-1; CDR3 protein: CASSPQGRREQFF
V gene: TRBV6-5; J gene: TRBJ2-3; CDR3 protein: CASRPRVLGDTQYF
V gene: TRBV9; J gene: TRBJ2-1; CDR3 protein: CASSVGLAGGAYNEQFF
V gene: TRBV2; J gene: TRBJ2-7; CDR3 protein: CASNPEGYEQYF
V gene: TRBV2; J gene: TRBJ1-1; CDR3 protein: CASSTGTGVGTEAFF
V gene: TRBV7-2; J gene: TRBJ2-4; CDR3 protein: CASSEGGGAKNIQYF
V gene: TRBV5-6; J gene: TRBJ1-2; CDR3 protein: CASSLGGNYGYTF
V gene: TRBV2; J gene: TRBJ1-3; CDR3 protein: CASGGQRLDTIYF
V gene: TRBV6-1; J gene: TRBJ2-7; CDR3 protein: CASSDGLETLYEQYF
V gene: TRBV5-1; J gene: TRBJ1-5; CDR3 protein: CASSSTGGSNQPQHF
V gene: TRBV27; J gene: TRBJ1-1; CDR3 protein: CASRRQGYMNTEAFF
V gene: TRBV5-4; J gene: TRBJ2-7; CDR3 protein: CASSAGDYANPYEQYF
V gene: TRBV6-5; J gene: TRBJ2-2; CDR3 protein: CASKVQRTTGELFF
V gene: TRBV2; J gene: TRBJ2-2; CDR3 protein: CASSEMGAGELFF
V gene: TRBV5-6; J gene: .; CDR3 protein: CASSLSPSYEQYF
V gene: TRBV5-5; J gene: TRBJ1-2; CDR3 protein: CASRGGQDSNYGYTF
V gene: TRBV19; J gene: TRBJ1-3; CDR3 protein: CASSRRGDGGNTIYF
V gene: TRBV7-2; J gene: TRBJ2-2; CDR3 protein: CASSFYSPGELFF
V gene: TRBV2; J gene: TRBJ1-6; CDR3 protein: CASRGSYNSPLHF
V gene: TRBV19; J gene: TRBJ2-7; CDR3 protein: CASSIAGQGLHEQYF
V gene: TRBV28; J gene: TRBJ2-7; CDR3 protein: CASSGTSSYEQYF
V gene: TRBV2; J gene: TRBJ2-7; CDR3 protein: CASSSTGHEQYF
V gene: TRBV6-5; J gene: TRBJ1-2; CDR3 protein: CASSYYLANSGYGYTF
V gene: TRBV5-5; J gene: TRBJ2-3; CDR3 protein: CASSRGGTGVDTQYF
V gene: TRBV4-2; J gene: TRBJ1-1; CDR3 protein: CASSQGLAGGVTEAFF
V gene: TRBV2; J gene: TRBJ1-5; CDR3 protein: CASGTDNQPQHF
V gene: TRBV11-2; J gene: TRBJ2-5; CDR3 protein: CASSSLKSRGRGIKETQYF
V gene: TRBV7-9; J gene: TRBJ1-2; CDR3 protein: CASSLGSGTNGYTF
V gene: TRBV30; J gene: TRBJ1-2; CDR3 protein: CAWSRGYGYTF
V gene: TRBV10-3; J gene: TRBJ2-1; CDR3 protein: CAITSGTSGNNEQFF
V gene: TRBV15; J gene: TRBJ2-1; CDR3 protein: CATSRGDEQFF
V gene: TRBV2; J gene: TRBJ1-4; CDR3 protein: CASSPLGKGANEKLFF
V gene: TRBV5-6; J gene: TRBJ2-6; CDR3 protein: CASSYRTSGANVLTF
V gene: TRBV12-5; J gene: TRBJ1-6; CDR3 protein: CASGLLRTGSSSPLHF
V gene: TRBV5-1; J gene: TRBJ1-1; CDR3 protein: CASSFQGTNTEAFF
V gene: TRBV5-1; J gene: TRBJ2-7; CDR3 protein: CASSLGGIIYEQYF
V gene: TRBV5-6; J gene: TRBJ1-2; CDR3 protein: CASSQGLTDGDYGYTF
V gene: TRBV6-4; J gene: TRBJ2-5; CDR3 protein: CASSDSSSGREETQYF